The 5 T cell receptor beta chains below were found in one sample sequenced in a study of blood T cell repertoires in COVID-19. TCRdb keeps only in-frame clones here, not all; method: immunoSEQ multiplex PCR. This sample has roughly 120,000 clones, with approximately 84% found just once. The sequenced sample consisted of peripheral blood. All receptors derive from a man in his 70s with active or convalescent COVID-19.

This clone was seen only a few times. The chain joins TRBV5-4 to TRBJ1-1, with D unclear. Germline assignment: CDR1 SGHNT and CDR2 YYREEE (reference sequence). The ends were cut back, 0 bases at V and 1 base at J, with 4 bases in the middle. This CDR3 spans 13 amino acids. DNA for the CDR3: TGTGCCAGCAGCTTGGGAGCGAACACTGAAGCTTTCTTT. This codes for CASSLGANTEAFF.

The chain combines TRBV6-6 with TRBJ2-4, with TRBD1 matching over 8 bases. J lost 6 bases, V lost 5 bases, and 21 bases had no gene match. Germline-derived CDR1 and CDR2 are MNHNY and SVGAGI (reference sequence). The CDR3 extends over 19 amino acids. The CDR3 reads CASSPLPSGQGARGNIQYF. CDR3 nucleotides: TGTGCCAGCAGTCCCTTACCGTCGGGGCAGGGGGCCCGGGGAAACATTCAGTACTTC.

The J gene is TRBJ1-2, the V gene TRBV15; tentatively, D is TRBD1 (6 bases). The CDR3 extends over 14 amino acids. Trimming took 5 bases from V and 3 from J, leaving 13 bases between them. CDR1 LNHNV and CDR2 YYDKDF come from the germline V gene (reference sequence). CDR3 loop: CATSAGTMYYGYTF. DNA for the CDR3: TGTGCCACCAGCGCCGGGACAATGTACTATGGCTACACCTTC.

The chain carries TRBV7-9 and TRBJ1-6; 7 nucleotides line up with TRBD1. This CDR3 has 15 amino acids. CDR1 SEHNR and CDR2 FQNEAQ come from the germline V gene (reference sequence). V gave up 1 base and J gave up 5 bases; unmatched junction bases: 2. The CDR3 loop is CASSLGGTDNSPLHF. The CDR3 DNA follows: TGTGCCAGCAGCTTAGGAGGGACAGATAATTCACCCCTCCACTTT.

This chain joins TRBV7-6 and TRBJ2-2; 8 bases match TRBD1. Trimming took 3 bases from V and 6 from J; bases not matched to a gene: 3. CDR3 length: 14 residues. The germline CDR1 and CDR2 sequences are SGHVS and FNYEAQ. Written as DNA, the CDR3 is TGTGCCAGCAGCTTGGACAGGGTTTCCGGGGAGCTGTTTTTT. Translated, it gives CASSLDRVSGELFF.